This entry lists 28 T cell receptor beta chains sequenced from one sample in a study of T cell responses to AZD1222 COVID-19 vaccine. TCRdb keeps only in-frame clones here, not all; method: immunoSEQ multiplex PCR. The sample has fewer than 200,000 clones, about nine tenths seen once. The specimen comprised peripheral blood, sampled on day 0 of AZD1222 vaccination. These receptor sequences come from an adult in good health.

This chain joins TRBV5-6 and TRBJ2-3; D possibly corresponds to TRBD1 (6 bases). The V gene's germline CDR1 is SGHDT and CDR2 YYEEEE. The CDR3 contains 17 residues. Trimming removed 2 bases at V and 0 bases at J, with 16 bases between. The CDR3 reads CASSFAGQLSSTDTQYF. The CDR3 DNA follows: TGTGCCAGCAGCTTTGCCGGACAGTTGTCTAGCACAGATACGCAGTATTTT.

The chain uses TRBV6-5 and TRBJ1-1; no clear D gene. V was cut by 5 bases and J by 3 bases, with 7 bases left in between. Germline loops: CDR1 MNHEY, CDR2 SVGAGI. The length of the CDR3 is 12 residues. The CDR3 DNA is TGTGCCAGCAGTCCTGAGTACACTGAAGCTTTCTTT. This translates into CASSPEYTEAFF.

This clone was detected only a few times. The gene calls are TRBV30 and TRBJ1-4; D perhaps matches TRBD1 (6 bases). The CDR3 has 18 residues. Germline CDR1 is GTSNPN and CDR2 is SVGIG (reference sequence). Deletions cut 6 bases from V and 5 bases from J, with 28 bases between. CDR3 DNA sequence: TGTGCCTGCCCGGGATGGGGGCAGGACAACTATCAGAATGAAAAACTGTTTTTT. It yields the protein CACPGWGQDNYQNEKLFF.

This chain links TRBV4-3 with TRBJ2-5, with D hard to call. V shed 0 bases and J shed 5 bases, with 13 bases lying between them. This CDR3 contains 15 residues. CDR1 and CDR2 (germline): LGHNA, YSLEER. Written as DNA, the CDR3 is TGCGCCAGCAGCCAAGAATCAATAAACGAGGAGACCCAGTACTTC. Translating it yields CASSQESINEETQYF.

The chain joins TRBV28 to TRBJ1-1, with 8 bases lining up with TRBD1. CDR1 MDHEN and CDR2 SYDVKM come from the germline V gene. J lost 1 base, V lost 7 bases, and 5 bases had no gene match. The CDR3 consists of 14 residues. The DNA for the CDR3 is TGTGCCAGCATCCAGGGGGCACCGAACACTGAAGCTTTCTTT. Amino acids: CASIQGAPNTEAFF.

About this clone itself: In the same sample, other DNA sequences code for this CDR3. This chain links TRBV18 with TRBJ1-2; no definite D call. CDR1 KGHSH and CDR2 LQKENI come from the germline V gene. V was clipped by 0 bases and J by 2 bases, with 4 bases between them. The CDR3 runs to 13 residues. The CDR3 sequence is CASSPPGNYGYTF. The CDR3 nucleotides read TGTGCCAGCTCACCACCAGGGAACTATGGCTACACCTTC.

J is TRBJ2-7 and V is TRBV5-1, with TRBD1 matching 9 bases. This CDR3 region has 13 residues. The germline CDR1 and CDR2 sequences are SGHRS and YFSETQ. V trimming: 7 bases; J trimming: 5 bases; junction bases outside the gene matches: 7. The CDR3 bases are TGCGCCAGCGGAATGACAGGGGGTAACGAGCAGTACTTC. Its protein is CASGMTGGNEQYF.

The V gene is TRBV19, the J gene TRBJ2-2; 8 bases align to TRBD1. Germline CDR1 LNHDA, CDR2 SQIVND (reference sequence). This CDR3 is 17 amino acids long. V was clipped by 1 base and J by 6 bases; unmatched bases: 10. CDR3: CASSIGNQGAGAGELFF. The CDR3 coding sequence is TGTGCCAGTAGTATAGGAAATCAGGGGGCTGGAGCCGGGGAGCTGTTTTTT.

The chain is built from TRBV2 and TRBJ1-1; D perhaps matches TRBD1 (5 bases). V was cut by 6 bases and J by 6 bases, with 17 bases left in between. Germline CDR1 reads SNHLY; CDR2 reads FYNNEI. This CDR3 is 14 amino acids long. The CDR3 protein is CASRKDGALAEAFF. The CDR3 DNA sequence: TGTGCCAGCAGGAAAGACGGGGCGCTCGCTGAAGCTTTCTTT.

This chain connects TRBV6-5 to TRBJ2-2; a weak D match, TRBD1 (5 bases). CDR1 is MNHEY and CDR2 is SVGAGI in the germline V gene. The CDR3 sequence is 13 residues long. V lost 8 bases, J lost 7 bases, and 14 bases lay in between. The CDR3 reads CASGRGKDGELFF. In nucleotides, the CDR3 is TGTGCCAGCGGTAGGGGAAAGGACGGGGAGCTGTTTTTT.

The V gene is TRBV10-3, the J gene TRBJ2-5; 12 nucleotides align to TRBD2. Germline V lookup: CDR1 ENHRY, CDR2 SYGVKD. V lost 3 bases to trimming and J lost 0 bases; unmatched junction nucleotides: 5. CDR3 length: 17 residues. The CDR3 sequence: CAISEILAGGNQETQYF. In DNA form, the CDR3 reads TGTGCCATCAGTGAAATACTAGCGGGAGGTAACCAAGAGACCCAGTACTTC.

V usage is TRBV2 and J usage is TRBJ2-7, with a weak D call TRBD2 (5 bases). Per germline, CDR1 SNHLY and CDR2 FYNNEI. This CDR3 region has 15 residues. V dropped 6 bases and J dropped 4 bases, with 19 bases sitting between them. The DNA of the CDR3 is TGTGCCAGCAGCGCCCTCGGGGAAGGTTATTACGAGCAGTACTTC. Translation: CASSALGEGYYEQYF.

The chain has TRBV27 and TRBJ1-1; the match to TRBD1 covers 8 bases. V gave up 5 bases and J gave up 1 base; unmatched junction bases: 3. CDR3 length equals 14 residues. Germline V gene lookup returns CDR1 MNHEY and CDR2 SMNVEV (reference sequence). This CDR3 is CASSRQGRNTEAFF. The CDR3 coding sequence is TGTGCCAGCAGTAGACAGGGGCGGAACACTGAAGCTTTCTTT.

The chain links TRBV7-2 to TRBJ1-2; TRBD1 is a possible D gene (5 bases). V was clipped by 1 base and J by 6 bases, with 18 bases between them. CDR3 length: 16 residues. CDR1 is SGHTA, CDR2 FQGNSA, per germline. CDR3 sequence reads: CASSLVPRAGRDGYTF. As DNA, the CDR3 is TGTGCCAGCAGCTTAGTCCCAAGAGCGGGGCGAGATGGCTACACCTTC.

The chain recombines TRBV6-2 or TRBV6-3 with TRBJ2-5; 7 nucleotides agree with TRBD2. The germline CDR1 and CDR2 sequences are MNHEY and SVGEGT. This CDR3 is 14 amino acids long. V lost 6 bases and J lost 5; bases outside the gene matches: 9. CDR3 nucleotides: TGTGCCAGCAGACCTCGGGGGGTAGGGGAGACCCAGTACTTC. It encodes CASRPRGVGETQYF.

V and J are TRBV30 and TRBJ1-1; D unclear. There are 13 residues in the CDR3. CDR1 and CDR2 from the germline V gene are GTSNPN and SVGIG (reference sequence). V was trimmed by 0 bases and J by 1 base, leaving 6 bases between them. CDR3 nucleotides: TGTGCCTGGAGTGTCTCTGCGAACACTGAAGCTTTCTTT. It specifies CAWSVSANTEAFF. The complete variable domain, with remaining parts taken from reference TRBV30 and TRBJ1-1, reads SQTIHQWPATLVQPVGSPLSLECTVEGTSNPNLYWYRQAAGRGLQLLFYSVGIGQISSEVPQNLSASRPQDRQFILSSKKLLLSDSGFYLCAWSVSANTEAFFGQGTRLTVV.

CDR3: CASGPKGLAGLSTDTQYF. Written as DNA, the CDR3 is TGTGCCAGCGGCCCTAAAGGACTAGCGGGGCTAAGCACAGATACGCAGTATTTT. The chain carries TRBV5-4 and TRBJ2-3, with TRBD2 identical over 12 bases. The CDR3 covers 18 residues. Germline V gives CDR1 SGHNT, CDR2 YYREEE (reference sequence). J lost 0 bases, V lost 7 bases, and 12 bases had no gene match.

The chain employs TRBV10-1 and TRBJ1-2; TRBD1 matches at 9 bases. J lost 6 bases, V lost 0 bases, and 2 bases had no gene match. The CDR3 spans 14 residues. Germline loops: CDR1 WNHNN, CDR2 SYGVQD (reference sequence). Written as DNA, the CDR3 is TGCGCCAGCAGTGAGTCGACAGGGGGTAATGGCTACACCTTC. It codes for CASSESTGGNGYTF.

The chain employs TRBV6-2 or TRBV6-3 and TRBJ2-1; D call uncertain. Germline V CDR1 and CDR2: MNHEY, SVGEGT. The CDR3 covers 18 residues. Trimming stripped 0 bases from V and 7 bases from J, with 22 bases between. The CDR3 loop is CASSYSNLAKREGNEQFF. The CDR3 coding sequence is TGTGCCAGCAGTTACTCGAATTTAGCTAAGCGTGAAGGTAATGAGCAGTTCTTC.

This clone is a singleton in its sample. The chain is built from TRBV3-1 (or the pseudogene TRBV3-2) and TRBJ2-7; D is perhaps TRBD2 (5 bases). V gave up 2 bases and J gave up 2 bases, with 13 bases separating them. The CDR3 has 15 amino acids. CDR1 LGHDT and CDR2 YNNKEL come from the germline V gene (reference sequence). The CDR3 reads CASSQSQDGTYEQYF. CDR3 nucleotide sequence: TGTGCCAGCAGCCAAAGTCAGGACGGGACCTACGAGCAGTACTTC.

The DNA of the CDR3 is TGTGCCAGCAGCTTGGGAATTATGAACACTGAAGCTTTCTTT. Protein product: CASSLGIMNTEAFF. This chain uses TRBV5-4 with TRBJ1-1, with unresolved D. Germline V gives CDR1 SGHNT, CDR2 YYREEE (reference sequence). Trimming took off 0 bases at V and 0 bases at J, with 6 bases between the two ends. The CDR3 extends over 14 amino acids.

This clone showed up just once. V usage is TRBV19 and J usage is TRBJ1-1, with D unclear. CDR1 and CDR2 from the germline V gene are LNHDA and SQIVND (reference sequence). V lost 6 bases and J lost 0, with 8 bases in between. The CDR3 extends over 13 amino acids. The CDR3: CASREGLNTEAFF. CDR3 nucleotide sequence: TGTGCCAGTAGAGAGGGCTTGAACACTGAAGCTTTCTTT.

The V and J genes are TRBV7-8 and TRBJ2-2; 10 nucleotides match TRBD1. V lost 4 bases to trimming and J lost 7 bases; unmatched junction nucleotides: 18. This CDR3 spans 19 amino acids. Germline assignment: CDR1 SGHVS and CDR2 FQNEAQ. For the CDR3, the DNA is TGTGCCAGCAGCTCTCTGTCACGTCATACGGGACAGGGGAGCGGGGAGCTGTTTTTT. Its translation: CASSSLSRHTGQGSGELFF.

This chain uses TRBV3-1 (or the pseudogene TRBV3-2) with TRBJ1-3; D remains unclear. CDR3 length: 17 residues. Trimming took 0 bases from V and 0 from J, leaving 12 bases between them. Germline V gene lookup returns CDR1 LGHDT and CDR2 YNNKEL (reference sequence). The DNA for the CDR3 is TGTGCCAGCAGCCAAGATGTAAGTGGGCCCTCTGGAAACACCATATATTTT. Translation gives CASSQDVSGPSGNTIYF.

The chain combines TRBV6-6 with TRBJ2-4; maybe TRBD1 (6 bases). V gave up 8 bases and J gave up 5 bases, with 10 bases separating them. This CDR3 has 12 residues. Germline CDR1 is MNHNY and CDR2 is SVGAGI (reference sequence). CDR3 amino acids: CASRDKQNIQYF. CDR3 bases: TGTGCCAGCCGGGACAAACAAAACATTCAGTACTTC.

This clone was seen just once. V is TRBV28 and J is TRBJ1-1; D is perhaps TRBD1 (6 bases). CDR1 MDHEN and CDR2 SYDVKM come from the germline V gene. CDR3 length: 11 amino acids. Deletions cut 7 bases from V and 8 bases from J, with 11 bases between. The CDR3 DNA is TGTGCCAGCACACAGAGGGGGGAAGCTTTCTTT. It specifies CASTQRGEAFF.

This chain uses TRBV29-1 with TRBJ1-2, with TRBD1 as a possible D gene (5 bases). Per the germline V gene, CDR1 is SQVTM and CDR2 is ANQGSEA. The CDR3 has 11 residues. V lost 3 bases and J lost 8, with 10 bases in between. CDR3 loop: CSVDRGDGYTF. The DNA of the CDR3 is TGCAGCGTTGACCGAGGGGACGGCTACACCTTC.

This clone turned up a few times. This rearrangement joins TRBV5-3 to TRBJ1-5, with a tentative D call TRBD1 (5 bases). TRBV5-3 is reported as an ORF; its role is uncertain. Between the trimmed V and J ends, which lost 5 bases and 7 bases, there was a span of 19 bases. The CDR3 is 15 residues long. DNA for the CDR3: TGTGCCAGAAGATTTCGCAATCAGGGCGGCCAGCCCCAGCATTTT. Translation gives CARRFRNQGGQPQHF.